A single sample gave rise to the 19 T cell receptor beta chains below, sequenced in a study of OX40 agonist ivuxolimab in advanced cancers. Measured with immunoSEQ multiplex PCR; TCRdb has only the in-frame clones, and not every one. The table includes tens of thousands of clones, about 88% detected once. The sequencing used CD4+ or CD8+ T cells sorted from blood, collected in a trial of the OX40 agonist ivuxolimab. The receptors were sampled from an adult with an advanced solid tumor such as melanoma, head and neck, liver or kidney cancer.

The V and J genes are TRBV4-1 and TRBJ1-3; weak D call: TRBD1 (6 bases). V was shortened by 8 bases and J by 2 bases, with 16 bases between the two germline ends. CDR1 and CDR2 (germline): MGHRA, YSYEKL. This CDR3 is built from 15 residues. This CDR3 is CASSPGHFTGNTIYF. In DNA, the CDR3 is TGCGCCAGCTCGCCGGGACACTTTACTGGAAACACCATATATTTT.

The chain employs TRBV5-1 and TRBJ2-1, with TRBD1 matching over 9 bases. CDR1 and CDR2 from the germline V gene are SGHRS and YFSETQ. The CDR3 totals 14 residues. The V gene end was trimmed by 0 bases and the J gene end by 8 bases; junction bases not matched to a gene: 3. The CDR3 region has the DNA TGCGCCAGCAGCTTGGTCACAGGGGGCGATGAGCAGTTCTTC. Its translation is CASSLVTGGDEQFF.

This sequence joins TRBV6-6 and TRBJ2-2, with 12 bases aligning to TRBD1. The CDR3 covers 14 residues. V was clipped by 7 bases and J by 9 bases; unmatched bases: 6. CDR1 MNHNY and CDR2 SVGAGI come from the germline V gene (reference sequence). The CDR3 region has the DNA TGTGCCAGCACCATAGGGACAGGGGGCCGGGAGCTGTTTTTT. Protein sequence: CASTIGTGGRELFF.

This clone came up a few times. J is TRBJ2-7 and V is TRBV9, with D unclear. CDR3 size: 14 residues. CDR1 SGDLS and CDR2 YYNGEE come from the germline V gene. V was trimmed by 1 base and J by 2 bases, leaving 10 bases between them. The CDR3 DNA follows: TGTGCCAGCAGCGTACGGGCGGCCGCCTACGAGCAGTACTTC. Translated: CASSVRAAAYEQYF.

The gene calls are TRBV25-1 and TRBJ2-7; perhaps D is TRBD1 or TRBD2 (5 bases each). Trimming removed 3 bases at V and 4 bases at J, with 13 bases between. CDR1 MGHDK and CDR2 SYGVNS come from the germline V gene. The CDR3 totals 14 residues. The CDR3 DNA reads as TGTGCCAGCAGTGATTGGGGGACCCTATACGAGCAGTACTTC. Its translation: CASSDWGTLYEQYF.

V and J are TRBV11-1 and TRBJ2-1; possibly TRBD2 for D (6 bases). The CDR3 is made up of 15 amino acids. V lost 5 bases and J 0 bases, leaving 11 bases between the germline ends. In germline, CDR1 is SGHAT, CDR2 FQDESV (reference sequence). CDR3 nucleotide sequence: TGTGCCAGCAGCAGAGGGAGGAGCTCCTACAATGAGCAGTTCTTC. It encodes CASSRGRSSYNEQFF.

The chain has TRBV28 and TRBJ1-5; 9 positions match TRBD1. V was clipped by 5 bases and J by 0 bases; unmatched bases: 11. CDR3 size: 18 residues. In germline, CDR1 is MDHEN, CDR2 SYDVKM. CDR3 in amino acids: CASSPRGQGLGSNQPQHF. CDR3 coding DNA: TGTGCCAGCAGTCCACGGGGACAGGGCCTCGGTAGCAATCAGCCCCAGCATTTT.

This chain connects TRBV30 to TRBJ1-4; the D gene is possibly TRBD1 (5 bases). There are 13 residues in the CDR3. In germline, CDR1 is GTSNPN, CDR2 SVGIG (reference sequence). V was cut by 2 bases and J by 7 bases, with 11 bases left in between. DNA of the CDR3: TGTGCCTGGAGTCGGGGGTCAGTTGAAAAACTGTTTTTT. The encoded protein is CAWSRGSVEKLFF.

The V gene is TRBV5-1, the J gene TRBJ1-2; D is ambiguous. This CDR3 is built from 13 residues. CDR1 is SGHRS and CDR2 is YFSETQ in the germline V gene. V gave up 7 bases and J gave up 3 bases, with 13 bases separating them. CDR3 sequence: CASRPIIDYGYTF. The CDR3 DNA sequence: TGCGCCAGCCGCCCTATCATCGACTATGGCTACACCTTC. The variable domain in full, with the rest retrieved from reference TRBV5-1 and TRBJ1-2, is KAGVTQTPRYLIKTRGQQVTLSCSPISGHRSVSWYQQTPGQGLQFLFEYFSETQRNKGNFPGRFSGRQFSNSRSEMNVSTLELGDSALYLCASRPIIDYGYTFGSGTRLTVV.

The chain links TRBV4-1 to TRBJ1-2; the D gene is possibly TRBD1 (5 bases). Deletions cut 8 bases from V and 2 bases from J, with 15 bases between. CDR1 and CDR2 from the germline V gene are MGHRA and YSYEKL. The CDR3 has 14 residues. This chain's CDR3 is CASGLGQANYGYTF. CDR3 sequence (DNA): TGCGCCAGCGGTCTGGGGCAGGCAAACTATGGCTACACCTTC.

This chain links TRBV6-1 with TRBJ1-5, with 7 nucleotides matching TRBD1. Germline trimming cut 6 bases from V and 4 bases from J; bases unmatched to any gene: 6. The CDR3 runs 14 residues. Germline V gene sequence: CDR1 MNHNS, CDR2 SASEGT. CDR3 loop: CASRSTGANQPQHF. For the CDR3, the DNA is TGTGCCAGCAGGTCCACAGGGGCAAATCAGCCCCAGCATTTT.

The chain recombines TRBV7-9 with TRBJ1-1; the match to TRBD1 covers 7 bases. Trimming at V came to 4 bases and at J to 1 base, leaving 6 bases not matched to a gene. This CDR3 contains 15 residues. Per germline, CDR1 SEHNR and CDR2 FQNEAQ (reference sequence). The CDR3 here is CASSSPRGRNTEAFF. The CDR3 bases are TGTGCCAGCAGCTCCCCCAGGGGGAGGAACACTGAAGCTTTCTTT.

This clone was seen once. The chain has TRBV14 and TRBJ1-1; no clear D. The CDR3 is 13 amino acids. CDR1 SGHDN and CDR2 FVKESK come from the germline V gene. The V end was cut by 1 base, the J end by 7 bases, with 10 bases between. The CDR3 DNA reads as TGTGCCAGCAGCCAAGCTTTACAGTATGAAGCTTTCTTT. Protein sequence: CASSQALQYEAFF.

This rearrangement joins TRBV28 to TRBJ1-5; D is perhaps TRBD1 (5 bases). The V gene lost 5 bases and the J gene lost 1 base, with 6 bases spanning the gap. The CDR3 length is 13 residues. CDR1 is MDHEN and CDR2 is SYDVKM in the germline V gene. The CDR3 here is CASSRDSNQPQHF. Written as DNA, the CDR3 is TGTGCCAGCAGTCGGGACAGCAATCAGCCCCAGCATTTT.

The V and J genes are TRBV5-1 and TRBJ2-2; 10 positions agree with TRBD2. The CDR3 runs to 18 residues. Trimming removed 3 bases from V and 2 bases from J; junction bases left unmatched: 10. The germline gives CDR1 SGHRS, CDR2 YFSETQ. CDR3 amino acids: CASSSGITSGKNTGELFF. Written as DNA, the CDR3 is TGCGCCAGCAGCTCAGGTATTACTAGCGGGAAAAACACCGGGGAGCTGTTTTTT.

V usage is TRBV28 and J usage is TRBJ2-1; TRBD1 matches at 10 bases. The CDR3 is 15 amino acids. The ends lost 7 bases at V and 3 bases at J; junction bases unmatched: 6. Looked up from germline, CDR1 is MDHEN and CDR2 is SYDVKM. Here the CDR3 DNA reads TGTGCCAGCATTCCCGGGACAGGGGTCTACAATGAGCAGTTCTTC. This codes for CASIPGTGVYNEQFF.

This rearrangement joins TRBV15 to TRBJ2-1; TRBD2 matches at 12 bases. Germline V lookup: CDR1 LNHNV, CDR2 YYDKDF (reference sequence). The CDR3 length is 20 residues. V lost 6 bases to trimming and J lost 2 bases; unmatched junction nucleotides: 17. In DNA form, the CDR3 reads TGTGCCACCAGACCCGGCCCGGGGACTAGCGGGTCCCATACCTACAATGAGCAGTTCTTC. Translating gives CATRPGPGTSGSHTYNEQFF.

The chain has TRBV7-3 and TRBJ2-5, with unresolved D. Germline CDR1 reads SGHTA; CDR2 reads FQGTGA. Trimming removed 4 bases from V and 4 bases from J, with 13 bases in between. This CDR3 comprises 14 residues. CDR3 DNA sequence: TGTGCCAGCAGCTCCAGCGTGGTCGCAGAGACCCAGTACTTC. Residues: CASSSSVVAETQYF.

This chain links TRBV28 with TRBJ2-7; no definite D call. The length of the CDR3 is 13 residues. Looked up from germline, CDR1 is MDHEN and CDR2 is SYDVKM. Trimming removed 2 bases at V and 3 bases at J, with 8 bases between. The CDR3 nucleotides read TGTGCCAGCAGTTTAGTCAGAGACTACGAGCAGTACTTC. It translates to CASSLVRDYEQYF.